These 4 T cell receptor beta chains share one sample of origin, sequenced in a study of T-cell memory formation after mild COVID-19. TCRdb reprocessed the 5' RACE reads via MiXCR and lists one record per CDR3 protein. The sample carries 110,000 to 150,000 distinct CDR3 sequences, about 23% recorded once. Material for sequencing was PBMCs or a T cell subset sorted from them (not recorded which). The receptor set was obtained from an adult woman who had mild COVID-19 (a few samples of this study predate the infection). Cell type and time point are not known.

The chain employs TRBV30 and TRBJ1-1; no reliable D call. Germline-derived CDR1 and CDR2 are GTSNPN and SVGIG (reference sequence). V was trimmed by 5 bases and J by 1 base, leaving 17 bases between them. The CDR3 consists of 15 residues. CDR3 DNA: TGTGCCTGGGTCCTTCCGTGGAGCCGGAACACTGAAGCTTTCTTT. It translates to CAWVLPWSRNTEAFF.

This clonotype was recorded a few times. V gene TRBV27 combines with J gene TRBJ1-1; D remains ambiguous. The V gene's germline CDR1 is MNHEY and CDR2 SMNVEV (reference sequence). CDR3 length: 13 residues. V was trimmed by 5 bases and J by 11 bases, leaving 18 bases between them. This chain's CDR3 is CASSDRTVNLAFF. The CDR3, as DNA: TGTGCCAGCAGTGACCGGACGGTGAATTTGGCTTTCTTT.

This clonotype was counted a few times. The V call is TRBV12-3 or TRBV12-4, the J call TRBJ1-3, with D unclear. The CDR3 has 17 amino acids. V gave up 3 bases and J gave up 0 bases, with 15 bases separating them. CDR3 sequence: CASSFPRVLSSGNTIYF. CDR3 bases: TGTGCCAGCAGTTTTCCACGGGTCCTGAGCTCTGGAAACACCATATATTTT.

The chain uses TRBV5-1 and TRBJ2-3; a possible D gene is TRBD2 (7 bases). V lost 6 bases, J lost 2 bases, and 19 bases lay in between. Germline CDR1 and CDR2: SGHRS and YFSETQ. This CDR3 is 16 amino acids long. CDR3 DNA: TGCGCCAGCACCAGCTTGGGGGGGGCCATCACAGATACGCAGTATTTT. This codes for CASTSLGGAITDTQYF.